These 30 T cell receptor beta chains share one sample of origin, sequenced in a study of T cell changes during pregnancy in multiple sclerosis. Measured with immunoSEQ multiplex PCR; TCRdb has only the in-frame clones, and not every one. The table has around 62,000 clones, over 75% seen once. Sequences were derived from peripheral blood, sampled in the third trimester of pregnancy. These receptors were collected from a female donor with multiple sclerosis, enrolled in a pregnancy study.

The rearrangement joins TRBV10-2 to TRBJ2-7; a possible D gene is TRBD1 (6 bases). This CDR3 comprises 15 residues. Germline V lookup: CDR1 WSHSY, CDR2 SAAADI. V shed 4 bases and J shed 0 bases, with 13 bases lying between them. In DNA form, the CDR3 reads TGCGCCAGCAGTGGGACCGACAGGATCTCCTACGAGCAGTACTTC. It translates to CASSGTDRISYEQYF.

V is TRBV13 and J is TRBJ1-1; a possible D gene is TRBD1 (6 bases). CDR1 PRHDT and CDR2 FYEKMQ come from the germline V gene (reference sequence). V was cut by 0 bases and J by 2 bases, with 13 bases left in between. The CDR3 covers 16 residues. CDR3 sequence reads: CASSLGRGRGNTEAFF. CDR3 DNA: TGTGCCAGCAGCTTAGGCCGGGGCAGGGGTAACACTGAAGCTTTCTTT.

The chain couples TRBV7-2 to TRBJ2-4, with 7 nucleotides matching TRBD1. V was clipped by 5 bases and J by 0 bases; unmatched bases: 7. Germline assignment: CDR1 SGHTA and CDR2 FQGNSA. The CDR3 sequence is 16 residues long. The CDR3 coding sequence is TGTGCCAGCAGCCTCCGGACAGGCGAAGCCAAAAACATTCAGTACTTC. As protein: CASSLRTGEAKNIQYF.

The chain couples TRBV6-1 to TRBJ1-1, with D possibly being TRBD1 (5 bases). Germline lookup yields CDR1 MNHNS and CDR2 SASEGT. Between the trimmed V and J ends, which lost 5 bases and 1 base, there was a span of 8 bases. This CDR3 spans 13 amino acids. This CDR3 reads CASSPTGNTEAFF. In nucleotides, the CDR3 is TGTGCCAGCAGTCCCACAGGGAACACTGAAGCTTTCTTT.

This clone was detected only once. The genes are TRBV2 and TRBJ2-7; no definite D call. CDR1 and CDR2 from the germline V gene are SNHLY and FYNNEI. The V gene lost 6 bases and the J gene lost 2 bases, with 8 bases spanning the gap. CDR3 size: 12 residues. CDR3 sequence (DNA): TGTGCCAGCAGCCGGTTAACCTACGAGCAGTACTTC. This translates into CASSRLTYEQYF.

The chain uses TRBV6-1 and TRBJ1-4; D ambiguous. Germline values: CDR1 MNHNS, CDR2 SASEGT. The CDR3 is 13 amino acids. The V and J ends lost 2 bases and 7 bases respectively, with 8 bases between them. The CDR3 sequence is CASSEWQFEKLFF. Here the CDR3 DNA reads TGTGCCAGCAGTGAATGGCAGTTTGAAAAACTGTTTTTT.

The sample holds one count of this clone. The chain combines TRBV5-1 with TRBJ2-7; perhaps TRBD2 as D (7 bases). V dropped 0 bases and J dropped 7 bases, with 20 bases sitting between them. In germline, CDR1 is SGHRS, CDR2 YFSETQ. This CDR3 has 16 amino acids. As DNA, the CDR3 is TGCGCCAGCAGCTTGGAGGGTGGGGGGGCGCCTCGAGAGCAGTACTTC. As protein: CASSLEGGGAPREQYF.

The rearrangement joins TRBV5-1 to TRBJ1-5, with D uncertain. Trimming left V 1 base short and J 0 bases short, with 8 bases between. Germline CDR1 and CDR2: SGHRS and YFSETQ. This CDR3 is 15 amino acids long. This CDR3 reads CASSLTGDSNQPQHF. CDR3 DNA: TGCGCCAGCAGCTTGACGGGAGATAGCAATCAGCCCCAGCATTTT.

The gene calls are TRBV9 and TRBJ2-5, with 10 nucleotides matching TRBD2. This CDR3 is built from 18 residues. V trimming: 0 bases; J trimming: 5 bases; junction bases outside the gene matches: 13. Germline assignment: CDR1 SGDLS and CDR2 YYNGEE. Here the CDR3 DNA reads TGTGCCAGCAGCGTAGACCAGCGGGGGGGCGGCTTCGGTGAGACCCAGTACTTC. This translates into CASSVDQRGGGFGETQYF.

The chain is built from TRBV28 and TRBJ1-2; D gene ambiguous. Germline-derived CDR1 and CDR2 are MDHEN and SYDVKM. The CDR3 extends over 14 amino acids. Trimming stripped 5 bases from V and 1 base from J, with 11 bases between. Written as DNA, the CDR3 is TGTGCCAGCAGTCCCACCCAGGTTAACTATGGCTACACCTTC. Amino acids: CASSPTQVNYGYTF.

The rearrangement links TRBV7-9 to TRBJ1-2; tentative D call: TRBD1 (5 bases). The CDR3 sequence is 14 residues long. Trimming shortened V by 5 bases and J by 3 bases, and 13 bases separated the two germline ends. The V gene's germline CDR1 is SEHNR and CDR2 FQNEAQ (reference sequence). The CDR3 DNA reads TGTGCCAGCAGCCGGGCAGGGAGGGACTATGGCTACACCTTC. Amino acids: CASSRAGRDYGYTF.

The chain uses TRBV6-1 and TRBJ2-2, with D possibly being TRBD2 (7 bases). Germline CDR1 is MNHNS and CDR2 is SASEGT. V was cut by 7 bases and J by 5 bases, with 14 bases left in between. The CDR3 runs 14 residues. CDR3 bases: TGTGCCAGCATCACAAGGGGGGGGACCGGGGAGCTGTTTTTT. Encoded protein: CASITRGGTGELFF.

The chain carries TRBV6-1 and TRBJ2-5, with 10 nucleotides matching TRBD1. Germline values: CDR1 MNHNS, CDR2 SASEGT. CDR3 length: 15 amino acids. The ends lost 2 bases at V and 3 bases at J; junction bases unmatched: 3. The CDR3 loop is CASSEWGTGEETQYF. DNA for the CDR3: TGTGCCAGCAGTGAATGGGGGACAGGGGAAGAGACCCAGTACTTC.

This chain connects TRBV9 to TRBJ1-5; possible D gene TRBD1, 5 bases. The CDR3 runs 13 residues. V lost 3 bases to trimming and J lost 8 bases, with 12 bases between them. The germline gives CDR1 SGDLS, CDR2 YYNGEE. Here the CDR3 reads CASSAGGGKPQHF. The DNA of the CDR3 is TGTGCCAGCAGCGCGGGGGGGGGTAAGCCCCAGCATTTT.

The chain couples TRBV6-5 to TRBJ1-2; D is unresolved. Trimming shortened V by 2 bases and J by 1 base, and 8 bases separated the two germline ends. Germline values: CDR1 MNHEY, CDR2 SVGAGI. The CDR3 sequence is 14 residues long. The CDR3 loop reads CASSYHGFNYGYTF. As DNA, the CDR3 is TGTGCCAGCAGTTACCATGGCTTTAACTATGGCTACACCTTC.

The CDR3 here is CASSFPGQGANGYTF. The CDR3 bases are TGCGCCAGCAGCTTTCCGGGACAGGGGGCCAATGGCTACACCTTC. V and J are TRBV5-1 and TRBJ1-2, with 12 positions matching TRBD1. The CDR3 has 15 amino acids. V shed 2 bases and J 6 bases; nucleotides not matched to a gene: 5. Germline V gene lookup returns CDR1 SGHRS and CDR2 YFSETQ.

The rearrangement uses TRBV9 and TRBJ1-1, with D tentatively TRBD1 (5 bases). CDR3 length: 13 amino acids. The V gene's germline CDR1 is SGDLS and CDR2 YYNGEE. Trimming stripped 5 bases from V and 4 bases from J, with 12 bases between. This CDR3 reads CASSARVRTEAFF. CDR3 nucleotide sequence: TGTGCCAGCAGTGCCAGGGTTCGCACTGAAGCTTTCTTT.

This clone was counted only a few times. Here the CDR3 DNA reads TGTGCCAGTAGGACAGGGGTCGACGAGCAGTACTTC. Protein: CASRTGVDEQYF. This chain uses TRBV19 with TRBJ2-7, with TRBD1 identical over 8 bases. There are 12 residues in the CDR3. Trimming cost V 6 bases and J 5 bases; bases outside gene matches: 3. Germline V gives CDR1 LNHDA, CDR2 SQIVND (reference sequence). The full variable domain, rest sourced from reference TRBV19 and TRBJ2-7, is DGGITQSPKYLFRKEGQNVTLSCEQNLNHDAMYWYRQDPGQGLRLIYYSQIVNDFQKGDIAEGYSVSREKKESFPLTVTSAQKNPTAFYLCASRTGVDEQYFGPGTRLTVT.

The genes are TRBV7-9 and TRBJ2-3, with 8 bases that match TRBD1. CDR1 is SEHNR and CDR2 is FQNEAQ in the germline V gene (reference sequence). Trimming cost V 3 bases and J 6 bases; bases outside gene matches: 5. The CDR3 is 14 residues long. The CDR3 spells CASSFGQGKDTQYF. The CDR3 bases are TGTGCCAGCAGCTTCGGACAGGGAAAGGATACGCAGTATTTT.

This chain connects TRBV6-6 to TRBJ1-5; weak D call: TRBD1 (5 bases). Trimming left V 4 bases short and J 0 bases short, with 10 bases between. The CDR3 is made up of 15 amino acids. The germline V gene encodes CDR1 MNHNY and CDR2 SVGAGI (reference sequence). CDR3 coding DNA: TGTGCCAGCAGTTGGACACAGGATAGCAATCAGCCCCAGCATTTT. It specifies CASSWTQDSNQPQHF.

CDR3 bases: TGTGCCAGCAGCGTAGCGATGGGCAGCTCTGGGGCCAACGTCCTGACTTTC. This codes for CASSVAMGSSGANVLTF. J is TRBJ2-6 and V is TRBV9; D is unresolved. In germline, CDR1 is SGDLS, CDR2 YYNGEE. Trimming took 0 bases from V and 0 from J, leaving 10 bases between them. The CDR3 covers 17 residues.

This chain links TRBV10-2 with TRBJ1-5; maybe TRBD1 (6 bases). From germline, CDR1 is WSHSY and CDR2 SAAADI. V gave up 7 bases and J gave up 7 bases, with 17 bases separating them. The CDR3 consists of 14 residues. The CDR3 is CASTSSSGAQPQHF. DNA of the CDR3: TGCGCCAGCACCTCAAGCTCAGGGGCCCAGCCCCAGCATTTT.

CDR3 loop: CASSQEAGPYEQYF. As DNA, the CDR3 is TGCGCCAGCAGCCAAGAAGCGGGGCCCTACGAGCAGTACTTC. This sequence joins TRBV4-3 and TRBJ2-7; 7 positions match TRBD2. CDR3 length equals 14 residues. CDR1 is LGHNA, CDR2 YSLEER, per germline. The junction had 1 base not matched to a gene; V was cut back by 0 bases and J by 2 bases.

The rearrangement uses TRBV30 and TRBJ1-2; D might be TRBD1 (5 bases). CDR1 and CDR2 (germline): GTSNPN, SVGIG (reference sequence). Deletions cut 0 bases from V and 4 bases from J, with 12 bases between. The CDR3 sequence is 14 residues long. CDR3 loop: CAWSVLSGLYGYTF. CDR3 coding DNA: TGTGCCTGGAGTGTACTCTCAGGGCTCTATGGCTACACCTTC.

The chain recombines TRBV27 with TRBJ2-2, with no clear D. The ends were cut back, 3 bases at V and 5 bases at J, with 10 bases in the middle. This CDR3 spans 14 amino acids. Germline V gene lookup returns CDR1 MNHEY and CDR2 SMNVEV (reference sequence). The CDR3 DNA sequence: TGTGCCAGCAGTTTTTCAGGATTTACCGGGGAGCTGTTTTTT. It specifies CASSFSGFTGELFF.

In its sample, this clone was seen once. The CDR3, as DNA: TGTGCCTGGAGCCCCGGGGGGGGCCTCTACCGCACAGATACGCAGTATTTT. Protein sequence: CAWSPGGGLYRTDTQYF. This chain joins TRBV30 and TRBJ2-3; the match to TRBD2 covers 8 bases. This CDR3 region has 17 residues. CDR1 and CDR2 (germline): GTSNPN, SVGIG (reference sequence). V shed 3 bases, J shed 1 base, and the junction held 12 bases outside the gene matches.

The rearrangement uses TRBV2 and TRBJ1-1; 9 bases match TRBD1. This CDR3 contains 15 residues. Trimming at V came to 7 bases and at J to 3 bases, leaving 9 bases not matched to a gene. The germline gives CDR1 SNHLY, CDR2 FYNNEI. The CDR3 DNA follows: TGTGCCAGCACTCAAGGACAGGGGAGGCACACTGAAGCTTTCTTT. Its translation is CASTQGQGRHTEAFF.

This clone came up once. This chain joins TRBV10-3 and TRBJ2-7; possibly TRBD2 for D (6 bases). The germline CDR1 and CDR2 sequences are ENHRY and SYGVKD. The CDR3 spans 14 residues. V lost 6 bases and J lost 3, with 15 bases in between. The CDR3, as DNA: TGTGCCATCAGGTCGGGGCGGGGAAACTACGAGCAGTACTTC. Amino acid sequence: CAIRSGRGNYEQYF.

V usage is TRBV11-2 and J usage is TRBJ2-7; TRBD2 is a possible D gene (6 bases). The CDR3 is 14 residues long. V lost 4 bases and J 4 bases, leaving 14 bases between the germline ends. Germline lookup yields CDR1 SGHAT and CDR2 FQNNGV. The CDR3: CASSSPGTFYEQYF. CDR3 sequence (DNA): TGTGCCAGCAGCTCTCCCGGGACTTTTTACGAGCAGTACTTC. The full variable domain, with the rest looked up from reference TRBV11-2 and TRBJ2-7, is EAGVAQSPRYKIIEKRQSVAFWCNPISGHATLYWYQQILGQGPKLLIQFQNNGVVDDSQLPKDRFSAERLKGVDSTLKIQPAKLEDSAVYLCASSSPGTFYEQYFGPGTRLTVT.

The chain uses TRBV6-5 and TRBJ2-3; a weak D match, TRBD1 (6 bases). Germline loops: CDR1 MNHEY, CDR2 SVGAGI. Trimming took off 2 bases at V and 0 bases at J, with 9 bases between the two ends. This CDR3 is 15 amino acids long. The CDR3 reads CASSYLGTSTDTQYF. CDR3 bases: TGTGCCAGCAGTTACCTAGGGACAAGCACAGATACGCAGTATTTT.